This T cell receptor (beta chain) came from a study of T cell responses to AZD1222 COVID-19 vaccine. Using immunoSEQ multiplex PCR, the repertoire was profiled, and TCRdb retains in-frame clones only, with some absent. The sample records approximately 100,000 clones, around 87% being singletons. Study findings and constraints: In all cases, repertoires were sampled only after the peak T cell response.

A note on this clone: What it recognizes is unknown.

V lost 4 bases, J lost 4 bases, and 14 bases lay in between. The CDR3 contains 15 residues. CDR1 and CDR2 from the germline V gene are SGDLS and YYNGEE. This TCR was recovered from an adult who received the AZD1222 COVID-19 vaccine. The chain recombines TRBV9 with TRBJ1-4; D is perhaps TRBD1 (6 bases). The specimen was peripheral blood, collected 28 days after the second AZD1222 dose. The chain's CDR3 is CASSSEGDGNEKLFF. The CDR3 coding sequence is TGTGCCAGCAGCTCTGAGGGGGACGGTAATGAAAAACTGTTTTTT.